The clone carrying this T cell receptor beta chain was counted a few times. Its antigen is still unknown. This sample is part of a study of T cells in Graves' hyperthyroidism and ophthalmopathy. The V end was cut by 4 bases, the J end by 6 bases, with 17 bases between. This CDR3 is built from 16 residues. Germline loops: CDR1 SGDLS, CDR2 YYNGEE. Study-level results: The model identified upcoming ophthalmopathy a median approximately six months ahead of onset.

Amplification yielded TCR beta CDR3 regions, with RNA transcripts as the source. The primer set for the first-round RT-PCR of the TCR CDR3 was HTBI. TCRdb recomputed calls from the multiplex PCR reads with MiXCR, one row per CDR3 protein. The data show 700,000 to 950,000 distinct CDR3 sequences, 30% to 40% seen once. A patient was excluded if there was uncontrolled infection, other autoimmune disease, pregnancy or lactation. PBMCs were sourced from approximately 10 ml fresh peripheral blood. This clonotype was obtained from a woman in her forties with Graves' hyperthyroidism. The chain is built from TRBV9 and TRBJ1-6; TRBD1 is a possible D gene (6 bases). The sequenced sample was blood. The CDR3 DNA follows: TGTGCCAGCAGCCAAGGGGGACTCGGGAGTAATTCACCCCTCCACTTT. This encodes CASSQGGLGSNSPLHF.